These 29 T cell receptor beta chains originate from one sample sequenced in a study of cytomegalovirus exposure and HLA in healthy donors. The PCR contained 60 Vbeta and 13 Jbeta primers. Using immunoSEQ multiplex PCR, the repertoire was profiled, and TCRdb retains in-frame clones only, with some absent. The sample gives around 91,000 clones, over 75% of which show up once; 2% to 3% is in the top ten. Sequencing used PBMCs. These receptors all come from a male donor in good health and CMV-seropositive.

This clone was detected only once. The rearrangement uses TRBV27 and TRBJ2-6, with 10 bases matching TRBD1. Germline V gives CDR1 MNHEY, CDR2 SMNVEV (reference sequence). With 6 bases clipped from V and 3 bases from J, the junction kept 8 bases outside the gene matches. This CDR3 comprises 17 residues. The CDR3 nucleotides read TGTGCCAGCAGGGTGACAGGGGGCATTAGTGGGGCCAACGTCCTGACTTTC. This codes for CASRVTGGISGANVLTF.

The chain joins TRBV9 to TRBJ2-7; D may be TRBD1 (5 bases). The CDR3 extends over 14 amino acids. Per germline, CDR1 SGDLS and CDR2 YYNGEE. Trimming pared 4 bases from V and 0 bases from J, leaving 11 bases between. CDR3 bases: TGTGCCAGCAGCCCCTGGGGCAGCTCCTACGAGCAGTACTTC. Translation: CASSPWGSSYEQYF.

The DNA of the CDR3 is TGTGCCAGCAGTTTATGGTCAGGGAATACCTACGAGCAGTACTTC. Protein sequence: CASSLWSGNTYEQYF. The V and J genes are TRBV27 and TRBJ2-7; TRBD1 is a possible D gene (5 bases). This CDR3 contains 15 residues. Germline CDR1 reads MNHEY; CDR2 reads SMNVEV (reference sequence). V lost 1 base to trimming and J lost 2 bases, with 12 bases between them.

This chain connects TRBV27 to TRBJ2-7, with a tentative D call TRBD2 (8 bases). Per the germline V gene, CDR1 is MNHEY and CDR2 is SMNVEV (reference sequence). CDR3 length: 15 amino acids. With 10 bases removed from V and 4 bases from J, the gap between germline ends came to 23 bases. The CDR3 DNA follows: TGTGCCACCCGGGGACCGGGAGGGGGCGCTTACGAGCAGTACTTC. This gives the protein CATRGPGGGAYEQYF.

The chain employs TRBV25-1 and TRBJ2-7; D might be TRBD2 (7 bases). V lost 1 base and J lost 3, with 10 bases in between. The germline CDR1 and CDR2 sequences are MGHDK and SYGVNS. There are 14 residues in the CDR3. The CDR3 loop reads CASSEWEGGYEQYF. CDR3 nucleotides: TGTGCCAGCAGTGAATGGGAGGGGGGCTACGAGCAGTACTTC.

Only a few counts were recorded for this clone. The chain carries TRBV6-4 and TRBJ1-1; no definite D call. Trimming left V 2 bases short and J 2 bases short, with 6 bases between. This CDR3 comprises 13 residues. Germline V gene sequence: CDR1 MRHNA, CDR2 SNTAGT. The CDR3 nucleotides are TGTGCCAGCAGTGACGGCCCTAACACTGAAGCTTTCTTT. Its protein product is CASSDGPNTEAFF.

This clone was counted a single time. The V and J genes are TRBV27 and TRBJ1-1; the match to TRBD1 covers 9 bases. The CDR3 is 16 residues long. Germline assignment: CDR1 MNHEY and CDR2 SMNVEV (reference sequence). V shed 4 bases and J 3 bases; nucleotides not matched to a gene: 9. The CDR3 nucleotides are TGTGCCAGCAGTTCCACGGGGACAGGGAGGGACACTGAAGCTTTCTTT. Protein: CASSSTGTGRDTEAFF.

V usage is TRBV4-3 and J usage is TRBJ1-5; 7 nucleotides match TRBD1. J lost 6 bases, V lost 0 bases, and 5 bases had no gene match. The CDR3 extends over 15 amino acids. Germline CDR1 and CDR2: LGHNA and YSLEER. The CDR3 spells CASSQETGIGQPQHF. CDR3 bases: TGCGCCAGCAGCCAAGAGACAGGGATAGGTCAGCCCCAGCATTTT.

Comments on this clone: The junction does not match germline at one end; this may be a read error. The chain has TRBV5-1 and TRBJ2-1; 13 bases agree with TRBD2. Per germline, CDR1 SGHRS and CDR2 YFSETQ. CDR3 size: 17 residues. The CDR3 protein is CDSSLELAGGPYDEQFF. CDR3 nucleotides: TGCGACAGCAGCTTGGAACTAGCGGGAGGGCCCTATGATGAGCAGTTCTTC.

The V gene is TRBV7-2, the J gene TRBJ2-7, with D possibly being TRBD2 (6 bases). The length of the CDR3 is 16 residues. V gave up 4 bases and J gave up 1 base, with 17 bases separating them. Germline loops: CDR1 SGHTA, CDR2 FQGNSA. CDR3 bases: TGTGCCAGCAGCTCCTTTGGGGGGAGTCGGTCCTACGAGCAGTACTTC. Encoded protein: CASSSFGGSRSYEQYF. The entire variable domain, with the rest obtained from reference TRBV7-2 and TRBJ2-7, is as follows: GAGVSQSPSNKVTEKGKDVELRCDPISGHTALYWYRQSLGQGLEFLIYFQGNSAPDKSGLPSDRFSAERTGGSVSTLTIQRTQQEDSAVYLCASSSFGGSRSYEQYFGPGTRLTVT.

The rearrangement uses TRBV19 and TRBJ1-2; 7 nucleotides agree with TRBD1. The CDR3 runs to 13 residues. Germline CDR1 reads LNHDA; CDR2 reads SQIVND (reference sequence). V dropped 6 bases and J dropped 3; count of bases not matched to a gene: 4. CDR3 in DNA: TGTGCCAGTAGAAACAGGGGAGACTATGGCTACACCTTC. This gives the protein CASRNRGDYGYTF.

The chain recombines TRBV6-1 with TRBJ2-6; 11 bases match TRBD1. CDR1 and CDR2 (germline): MNHNS, SASEGT. The trim removed 1 base at V and 5 bases at J, leaving 1 base unmatched. The CDR3 sequence is 16 residues long. The CDR3 region has the DNA TGTGCCAGCAGTGAAGGGGACAGGGGGTGGGCCAACGTCCTGACTTTC. This encodes CASSEGDRGWANVLTF.

The chain has TRBV5-1 and TRBJ1-4; 7 bases fit TRBD1. This CDR3 has 15 residues. Germline CDR1 SGHRS, CDR2 YFSETQ. Trimming cost V 5 bases and J 1 base; bases outside gene matches: 5. Written as DNA, the CDR3 is TGCGCCAGCAGTAGTACAGGGGTAACTAATGAAAAACTGTTTTTT. It specifies CASSSTGVTNEKLFF.

The V call is TRBV30, the J call TRBJ2-1; TRBD2 agrees at 7 bases. The J segment lost 6 bases and the V segment lost 4 bases, leaving 6 bases of the junction unmatched. Germline CDR1 and CDR2: GTSNPN and SVGIG (reference sequence). The CDR3 sequence is 13 residues long. Here the CDR3 DNA reads TGTGCCTGGATCGGGCTAGCGGTCAATGAGCAGTTCTTC. It encodes CAWIGLAVNEQFF. The complete variable domain, with remaining parts taken from reference TRBV30 and TRBJ2-1, reads SQTIHQWPATLVQPVGSPLSLECTVEGTSNPNLYWYRQAAGRGLQLLFYSVGIGQISSEVPQNLSASRPQDRQFILSSKKLLLSDSGFYLCAWIGLAVNEQFFGPGTRLTVL.

The chain joins TRBV29-1 to TRBJ2-3; no clear D gene. This CDR3 is built from 14 residues. The germline gives CDR1 SQVTM, CDR2 ANQGSEA. V shed 5 bases and J shed 0 bases, with 12 bases lying between them. The CDR3 DNA sequence: TGCAGCGTTTACGGAGCGTCTAGCACAGATACGCAGTATTTT. Protein: CSVYGASSTDTQYF.

The rearrangement uses TRBV2 and TRBJ1-3, with D maybe TRBD1 (5 bases). V was trimmed by 1 base and J by 3 bases, leaving 7 bases between them. Per germline, CDR1 SNHLY and CDR2 FYNNEI. The CDR3 extends over 14 amino acids. Here the CDR3 reads CASSEGGVGNTIYF. The CDR3 region has the DNA TGTGCCAGCAGTGAAGGGGGCGTTGGAAACACCATATATTTT.

The chain joins TRBV7-8 to TRBJ2-1; tentative D call: TRBD2 (5 bases). Germline CDR1 SGHVS, CDR2 FQNEAQ. V lost 3 bases and J 7 bases, leaving 10 bases between the germline ends. The CDR3 runs 13 residues. CDR3 region: CASSLDGGNEQFF. CDR3 coding DNA: TGTGCCAGCAGCTTGGATGGAGGTAATGAGCAGTTCTTC. The full variable domain, with the rest looked up from reference TRBV7-8 and TRBJ2-1, is GAGVSQSPRYKVAKRGQDVALRCDPISGHVSLFWYQQALGQGPEFLTYFQNEAQLDKSGLPSDRFFAERPEGSVSTLKIQRTQQEDSAVYLCASSLDGGNEQFFGPGTRLTVL.

The chain uses TRBV6-6 and TRBJ1-2; 7 positions match TRBD1. V shed 10 bases, J shed 7 bases, and the junction held 12 bases outside the gene matches. CDR3 size: 13 residues. Germline V lookup: CDR1 MNHNY, CDR2 SVGAGI (reference sequence). In DNA, the CDR3 is TGTGCCACTACGACAGGGAGTGTGAGTGGCTACACCTTC. Protein sequence: CATTTGSVSGYTF.

The sample holds a few counts of this clone. The V call is TRBV7-8, the J call TRBJ2-3; possibly TRBD1 for D (6 bases). The CDR3 has 20 amino acids. Trimming pared 4 bases from V and 0 bases from J, leaving 26 bases between. Germline lookup yields CDR1 SGHVS and CDR2 FQNEAQ. CDR3 nucleotides: TGTGCCAGCAGCTATCAACTCGGGTTTTTCGGGGACACTAGCACAGATACGCAGTATTTT. Translation: CASSYQLGFFGDTSTDTQYF.

The rearrangement uses TRBV28 and TRBJ1-5; D gene unclear. The CDR3 is made up of 10 amino acids. V dropped 8 bases and J dropped 9 bases, with 8 bases sitting between them. The V gene's germline CDR1 is MDHEN and CDR2 SYDVKM. The CDR3 sequence is CASSGGPQHF. The CDR3, as DNA: TGTGCCAGCTCGGGTGGGCCCCAGCATTTT. The full variable domain, with the rest looked up from reference TRBV28 and TRBJ1-5, is DVKVTQSSRYLVKRTGEKVFLECVQDMDHENMFWYRQDPGLGLRLIYFSYDVKMKEKGDIPEGYSVSREKKERFSLILESASTNQTSMYLCASSGGPQHFGDGTRLSIL.

The chain links TRBV7-2 to TRBJ2-5; possible D gene TRBD2, 6 bases. In germline, CDR1 is SGHTA, CDR2 FQGNSA. This CDR3 has 15 residues. V was clipped by 5 bases and J by 2 bases, with 15 bases between them. Here the CDR3 DNA reads TGTGCCAGCAGCCAGCCCTTAGCGGATCAAGAGACCCAGTACTTC. It codes for CASSQPLADQETQYF.

The V gene is TRBV6-6, the J gene TRBJ1-2; TRBD1 matches 9 bases. Losses at the gene ends were 6 bases for V and 9 bases for J; bases not matched to a gene: 11. Germline V lookup: CDR1 MNHNY, CDR2 SVGAGI (reference sequence). The CDR3 loop spans 14 amino acids. The CDR3 DNA reads TGTGCCAGCAGCTCGGGACAGGGATTAGAGCGCTACACCTTC. The encoded protein is CASSSGQGLERYTF.

This chain joins TRBV11-1 and TRBJ2-1; D perhaps matches TRBD2 (5 bases). The CDR3 spans 13 residues. Germline loops: CDR1 SGHAT, CDR2 FQDESV (reference sequence). V was cut by 6 bases and J by 7 bases, with 13 bases left in between. The chain's CDR3 is CASRLRLANEQFF. For the CDR3, the DNA is TGTGCCAGCAGGCTTCGTCTAGCAAATGAGCAGTTCTTC.

The genes are TRBV28 and TRBJ2-5; D gene unclear. This CDR3 contains 12 residues. CDR1 is MDHEN, CDR2 SYDVKM, per germline. V lost 10 bases, J lost 0 bases, and 9 bases lay in between. DNA for the CDR3: TGTGCCATCGCGGAAAACCAAGAGACCCAGTACTTC. Its translation is CAIAENQETQYF.

The chain employs TRBV18 and TRBJ2-5; unclear D gene. The CDR3 is made up of 13 amino acids. The V end lost 3 bases, the J end lost 5 bases, and 10 bases lay between the germline ends. Germline CDR1 reads KGHSH; CDR2 reads LQKENI. The CDR3 region is CASSPGAGETQYF. The CDR3 DNA follows: TGTGCCAGCTCACCTGGAGCTGGGGAGACCCAGTACTTC.

The rearrangement uses TRBV29-1 and TRBJ1-1; maybe TRBD1 (6 bases). This CDR3 spans 16 amino acids. The germline V gene has CDR1 SQVTM and CDR2 ANQGSEA. V gave up 7 bases and J gave up 0 bases, with 21 bases separating them. The CDR3 DNA sequence: TGCAGCGCTCGGGACACCTCTATTTTAATGAACACTGAAGCTTTCTTT. This codes for CSARDTSILMNTEAFF.

This chain connects TRBV13 to TRBJ2-7; tentatively, D is TRBD1 (7 bases). The germline gives CDR1 PRHDT, CDR2 FYEKMQ (reference sequence). Trimming removed 2 bases at V and 1 base at J, with 27 bases between. CDR3 length: 20 residues. CDR3 sequence: CASSLYFRDSSGRVSYEQYF. CDR3 coding DNA: TGTGCCAGCAGCTTATATTTCCGGGACAGTAGCGGACGTGTATCCTACGAGCAGTACTTC.

The V call is TRBV7-9, the J call TRBJ1-3; D is unresolved. V was shortened by 5 bases and J by 0 bases, with 8 bases between the two germline ends. Germline assignment: CDR1 SEHNR and CDR2 FQNEAQ (reference sequence). CDR3 length equals 14 residues. CDR3 sequence reads: CASSPNSSGNTIYF. CDR3 in DNA: TGTGCCAGCAGCCCAAACAGCTCTGGAAACACCATATATTTT.

The J gene is TRBJ2-7, the V gene TRBV19; D gene unclear. V lost 4 bases, J lost 4 bases, and 5 bases lay in between. Germline assignment: CDR1 LNHDA and CDR2 SQIVND (reference sequence). The CDR3 has 11 residues. CDR3 region: CASSNQYEQYF. CDR3 DNA sequence: TGTGCCAGTAGTAACCAGTACGAGCAGTACTTC.